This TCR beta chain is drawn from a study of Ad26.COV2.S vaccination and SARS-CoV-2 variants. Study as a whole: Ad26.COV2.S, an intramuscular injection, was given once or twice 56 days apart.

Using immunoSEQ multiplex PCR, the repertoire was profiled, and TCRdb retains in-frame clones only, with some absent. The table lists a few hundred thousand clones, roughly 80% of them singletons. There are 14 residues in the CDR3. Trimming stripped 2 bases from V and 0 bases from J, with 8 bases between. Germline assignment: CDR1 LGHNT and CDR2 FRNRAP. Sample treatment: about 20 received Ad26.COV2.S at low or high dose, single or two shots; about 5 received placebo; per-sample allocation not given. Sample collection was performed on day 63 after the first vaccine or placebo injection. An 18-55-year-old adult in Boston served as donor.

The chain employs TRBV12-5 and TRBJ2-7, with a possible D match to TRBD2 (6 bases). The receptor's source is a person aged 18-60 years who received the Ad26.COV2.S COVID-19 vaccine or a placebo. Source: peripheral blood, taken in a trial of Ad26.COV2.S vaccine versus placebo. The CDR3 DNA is TGTGCTAGTGGTTTGCGGGAGAGCTCCTACGAGCAGTACTTC. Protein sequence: CASGLRESSYEQYF.